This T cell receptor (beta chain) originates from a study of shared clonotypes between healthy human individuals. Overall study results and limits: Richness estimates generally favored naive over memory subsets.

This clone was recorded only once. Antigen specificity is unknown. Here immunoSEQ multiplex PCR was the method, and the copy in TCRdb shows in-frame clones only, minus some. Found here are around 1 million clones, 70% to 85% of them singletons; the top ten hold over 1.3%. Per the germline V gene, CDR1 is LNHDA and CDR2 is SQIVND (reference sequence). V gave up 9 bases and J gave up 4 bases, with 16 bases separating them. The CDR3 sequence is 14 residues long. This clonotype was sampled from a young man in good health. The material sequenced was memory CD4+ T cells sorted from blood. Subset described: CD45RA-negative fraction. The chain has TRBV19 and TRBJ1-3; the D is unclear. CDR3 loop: CASAIGVGGNTIYF. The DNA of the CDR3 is TGTGCCAGCGCGATCGGGGTCGGAGGAAACACCATATATTTT.